Listed here are 27 T cell receptor beta chains from one sample, sequenced in a study of PD-1 blockade in mismatch repair-deficient tumors. Libraries were prepared by immunoSEQ multiplex PCR; TCRdb keeps only in-frame clonotypes and omits some of them. The data show some 100,000 clones, 82% seen once. The sample in question was peripheral blood, obtained 35 to 37 weeks after starting pembrolizumab. These receptors were collected from an adult with mismatch repair-deficient cancer.

The chain combines TRBV15 with TRBJ1-1; D remains unclear. The V end lost 2 bases, the J end lost 2 bases, and 6 bases lay between the germline ends. The CDR3 totals 13 residues. The V gene's germline CDR1 is LNHNV and CDR2 YYDKDF (reference sequence). CDR3 sequence: CATSRRSNTEAFF. CDR3 nucleotide sequence: TGTGCCACCAGCAGAAGGTCTAACACTGAAGCTTTCTTT. Filled out from reference TRBV15 and TRBJ1-1, the complete variable domain reads DAMVIQNPRYQVTQFGKPVTLSCSQTLNHNVMYWYQQKSSQAPKLLFHYYDKDFNNEADTPDNFQSRRPNTSFCFLDIRSPGLGDTAMYLCATSRRSNTEAFFGQGTRLTVV.

V and J are TRBV7-2 and TRBJ2-5, with 7 nucleotides matching TRBD2. In germline, CDR1 is SGHTA, CDR2 FQGNSA. V was clipped by 5 bases and J by 5 bases; unmatched bases: 5. The CDR3 totals 13 residues. For the CDR3, the DNA is TGTGCCAGCAGCGGCGGGAGATGGGAGACCCAGTACTTC. Translated, it gives CASSGGRWETQYF.

This chain connects TRBV6-1 to TRBJ2-7; D perhaps matches TRBD1 (6 bases). Trimming pared 9 bases from V and 3 bases from J, leaving 12 bases between. Looked up from germline, CDR1 is MNHNS and CDR2 is SASEGT. This CDR3 spans 12 amino acids. CDR3 amino acids: CASFQGNYEQYF. In DNA form, the CDR3 reads TGTGCCAGTTTTCAGGGGAACTACGAGCAGTACTTC.

This clone was recorded once. The CDR3 here is CASGLVSGRAPNTQYF. The CDR3 DNA follows: TGTGCTAGTGGTTTGGTTAGCGGGAGGGCCCCGAATACGCAGTATTTT. The V call is TRBV12-5, the J call TRBJ2-3; 11 bases line up with TRBD2. The V and J ends lost 0 bases and 7 bases, in that order; junction bases with no gene match: 6. The CDR3 has 16 residues. Germline assignment: CDR1 LGHNT and CDR2 FRNRAP.

The chain is built from TRBV7-2 and TRBJ2-1; the match to TRBD1 covers 12 bases. CDR3 size: 16 residues. V was pared by 3 bases and J by 6 bases, with 6 bases of the junction left unmatched. Germline lookup yields CDR1 SGHTA and CDR2 FQGNSA. CDR3 sequence: CASSFAGTGGINEQFF. CDR3 bases: TGTGCCAGCAGCTTCGCCGGGACAGGGGGCATCAATGAGCAGTTCTTC.

The chain has TRBV7-9 and TRBJ2-5, with D maybe TRBD1 (5 bases). CDR3 length: 14 residues. Trimming took 5 bases from V and 5 from J, leaving 15 bases between them. Looked up from germline, CDR1 is SEHNR and CDR2 is FQNEAQ (reference sequence). CDR3 loop: CASSPPVAGETQYF. DNA of the CDR3: TGTGCCAGCAGCCCCCCGGTGGCAGGGGAGACCCAGTACTTC.

The V call is TRBV25-1, the J call TRBJ1-3; no clear D. Germline V lookup: CDR1 MGHDK, CDR2 SYGVNS. V lost 7 bases and J 0 bases, leaving 4 bases between the germline ends. The CDR3 runs 12 residues. The CDR3 protein is CASTTSGNTIYF. CDR3 DNA sequence: TGTGCCAGCACCACCTCTGGAAACACCATATATTTT.

As DNA, the CDR3 is TGTGCCAGCAGCCCCCCTGGGGGGTTTGGCTACACCTTC. It codes for CASSPPGGFGYTF. The chain links TRBV25-1 to TRBJ1-2; a weak D match, TRBD1 (5 bases). V was shortened by 6 bases and J by 7 bases, with 15 bases between the two germline ends. CDR1 MGHDK and CDR2 SYGVNS come from the germline V gene. The CDR3 has 13 amino acids.

CDR3 in amino acids: CASTDETLANYGYTF. In DNA form, the CDR3 reads TGTGCCAGCACTGACGAGACACTAGCTAACTATGGCTACACCTTC. The chain combines TRBV6-6 with TRBJ1-2, with no clear D. CDR1 is MNHNY and CDR2 is SVGAGI in the germline V gene (reference sequence). The CDR3 runs to 15 residues. V dropped 7 bases and J dropped 0 bases, with 15 bases sitting between them.

The rearrangement uses TRBV7-9 and TRBJ2-1, with D maybe TRBD2 (5 bases). This CDR3 is built from 15 residues. Germline loops: CDR1 SEHNR, CDR2 FQNEAQ (reference sequence). V was cut by 1 base and J by 7 bases, with 14 bases left in between. CDR3 in DNA: TGTGCCAGCAGCTTAGTCACGGGGAGAACGAATGAGCAGTTCTTC. Residues: CASSLVTGRTNEQFF.

This clone was seen just once. The gene calls are TRBV6-1 and TRBJ2-5; 7 positions match TRBD2. The CDR3 extends over 15 amino acids. The V gene's germline CDR1 is MNHNS and CDR2 SASEGT. V lost 8 bases to trimming and J lost 4 bases; unmatched junction nucleotides: 13. CDR3 amino acids: CASGLASGTGETQYF. The CDR3, as DNA: TGTGCCAGCGGCTTGGCTAGCGGAACGGGAGAGACCCAGTACTTC.

The genes are TRBV7-9 and TRBJ1-5; a weak D match, TRBD1 (6 bases). V lost 5 bases to trimming and J lost 1 base, with 12 bases between them. This CDR3 region has 15 residues. Germline V gene sequence: CDR1 SEHNR, CDR2 FQNEAQ (reference sequence). The CDR3 DNA reads TGTGCCAGCAGCCCGGAGGGGGAGAGCAATCAGCCCCAGCATTTT. Protein: CASSPEGESNQPQHF.

This chain links TRBV7-2 with TRBJ1-1; D may be TRBD1 (6 bases). The ends were cut back, 2 bases at V and 1 base at J, with 8 bases in the middle. This CDR3 spans 14 amino acids. Germline CDR1 is SGHTA and CDR2 is FQGNSA. CDR3 DNA sequence: TGTGCCAGCAGCTTAACAGGGAGGAACACTGAAGCTTTCTTT. Protein product: CASSLTGRNTEAFF. Supplemented by reference TRBV7-2 and TRBJ1-1, the full variable domain reads GAGVSQSPSNKVTEKGKDVELRCDPISGHTALYWYRQSLGQGLEFLIYFQGNSAPDKSGLPSDRFSAERTGGSVSTLTIQRTQQEDSAVYLCASSLTGRNTEAFFGQGTRLTVV.

The chain is built from TRBV27 and TRBJ2-7; no definite D call. V lost 4 bases to trimming and J lost 0 bases, with 10 bases between them. CDR1 is MNHEY, CDR2 SMNVEV, per germline (reference sequence). CDR3 length: 14 residues. CDR3 coding DNA: TGTGCCAGCAGTTCCCGGCTGAGCTCCTACGAGCAGTACTTC. Protein product: CASSSRLSSYEQYF.

V and J are TRBV9 and TRBJ2-1; 7 bases agree with TRBD1. CDR3 size: 14 residues. In germline, CDR1 is SGDLS, CDR2 YYNGEE. V was pared by 0 bases and J by 6 bases, with 3 bases of the junction left unmatched. The CDR3 DNA is TGTGCCAGCAGCGTAGTCCCAGGGGGCAATGAGCAGTTCTTC. Protein: CASSVVPGGNEQFF.

The chain joins TRBV30 to TRBJ2-1; possibly TRBD1 or TRBD2 for D (5 bases each). The CDR3 covers 14 residues. The germline CDR1 and CDR2 sequences are GTSNPN and SVGIG (reference sequence). Trimming stripped 1 base from V and 2 bases from J, with 9 bases between. In nucleotides, the CDR3 is TGTGCCTGGAGTGAAAGGGGAGCCTACAATGAGCAGTTCTTC. This sequence encodes CAWSERGAYNEQFF.

Here the CDR3 reads CASSTSGRTDTQYF. CDR3 DNA: TGTGCCAGTAGTACTAGCGGGAGGACAGATACGCAGTATTTT. This chain connects TRBV19 to TRBJ2-3, with 11 bases identical to TRBD2. Germline V gene lookup returns CDR1 LNHDA and CDR2 SQIVND (reference sequence). The CDR3 spans 14 residues. V was clipped by 4 bases and J by 3 bases; unmatched bases: 0.

The chain employs TRBV6-5 and TRBJ1-1; possible D gene TRBD1, 5 bases. CDR1 is MNHEY, CDR2 SVGAGI, per germline. Trimming shortened V by 5 bases and J by 1 base, and 11 bases separated the two germline ends. The CDR3 is 14 residues long. The CDR3 here is CASSLPGGNTEAFF. For the CDR3, the DNA is TGTGCCAGCAGTCTACCTGGGGGGAACACTGAAGCTTTCTTT.

V usage is TRBV7-2 and J usage is TRBJ2-7; 11 nucleotides match TRBD2. V gave up 5 bases and J gave up 2 bases; unmatched junction bases: 11. The CDR3 loop spans 17 amino acids. Per germline, CDR1 SGHTA and CDR2 FQGNSA. The CDR3: CASSDKSQGLAAYEQYF. In DNA form, the CDR3 reads TGTGCCAGCAGCGATAAATCGCAGGGACTAGCGGCCTACGAGCAGTACTTC.

This clone was recorded once. The gene calls are TRBV27 and TRBJ2-2, with a possible D match to TRBD1 (6 bases). Germline lookup yields CDR1 MNHEY and CDR2 SMNVEV (reference sequence). The CDR3 length is 13 residues. The V end lost 6 bases, the J end lost 6 bases, and 11 bases lay between the germline ends. The CDR3 protein is CASRSAGAGELFF. The CDR3 DNA follows: TGTGCCAGCAGATCCGCAGGGGCCGGGGAGCTGTTTTTT.

The chain is built from TRBV19 and TRBJ2-2; no clear D. Germline V CDR1 and CDR2: LNHDA, SQIVND (reference sequence). V shed 5 bases and J shed 8 bases, with 6 bases lying between them. The CDR3 contains 11 residues. This chain's CDR3 is CASSRWGELFF. In DNA, the CDR3 is TGTGCCAGTAGTCGGTGGGGGGAGCTGTTTTTT.

The rearrangement joins TRBV5-4 to TRBJ1-4; D perhaps matches TRBD1 (5 bases). This CDR3 is 15 amino acids long. With 2 bases removed from V and 6 bases from J, the gap between germline ends came to 14 bases. Germline V gene sequence: CDR1 SGHNT, CDR2 YYREEE (reference sequence). CDR3: CASSFPWDPDEKLFF. CDR3 DNA: TGTGCCAGCAGCTTTCCCTGGGACCCAGATGAAAAACTGTTTTTT.

The gene calls are TRBV5-1 and TRBJ2-3, with a weak D call TRBD2 (5 bases). The CDR3 loop spans 14 amino acids. Per the germline V gene, CDR1 is SGHRS and CDR2 is YFSETQ. Between the trimmed V and J ends, which lost 3 bases and 5 bases, there was a span of 13 bases. The CDR3 spells CASSWGAPQDTQYF. Written as DNA, the CDR3 is TGCGCCAGCAGCTGGGGAGCCCCCCAAGATACGCAGTATTTT. The full variable domain, its missing parts supplied by reference TRBV5-1 and TRBJ2-3, is KAGVTQTPRYLIKTRGQQVTLSCSPISGHRSVSWYQQTPGQGLQFLFEYFSETQRNKGNFPGRFSGRQFSNSRSEMNVSTLELGDSALYLCASSWGAPQDTQYFGPGTRLTVL.

The chain employs TRBV7-2 and TRBJ2-7; D is ambiguous. V lost 1 base, J lost 5 bases, and 6 bases lay in between. The germline V gene has CDR1 SGHTA and CDR2 FQGNSA. CDR3 length: 12 amino acids. The CDR3 nucleotides read TGTGCCAGCAGCTTAGGTCTTAACGAGCAGTACTTC. Translation: CASSLGLNEQYF.

The rearrangement joins TRBV19 to TRBJ2-1, with TRBD2 matching 9 bases. The V and J ends lost 7 bases and 3 bases, in that order; junction bases with no gene match: 4. This CDR3 is built from 14 residues. The germline CDR1 and CDR2 sequences are LNHDA and SQIVND (reference sequence). Written as DNA, the CDR3 is TGTGCCAGTACCCTGCGGGGGGGCTACAATGAGCAGTTCTTC. Encoded protein: CASTLRGGYNEQFF.

The chain joins TRBV30 to TRBJ2-1; a possible D gene is TRBD1 (6 bases). In germline, CDR1 is GTSNPN, CDR2 SVGIG (reference sequence). V lost 0 bases to trimming and J lost 6 bases, with 6 bases between them. The length of the CDR3 is 12 residues. The CDR3 spells CAWSVQGNEQFF. The CDR3 DNA follows: TGTGCCTGGAGTGTACAGGGCAATGAGCAGTTCTTC.

The rearrangement links TRBV4-3 to TRBJ1-1; weak D call: TRBD1 (6 bases). The CDR3 contains 15 residues. V lost 1 base and J 1 base, leaving 10 bases between the germline ends. Germline values: CDR1 LGHNA, CDR2 YSLEER. CDR3 DNA: TGCGCCAGCAGCCAAGGTAGGGGGGAGAACACTGAAGCTTTCTTT. Protein product: CASSQGRGENTEAFF.